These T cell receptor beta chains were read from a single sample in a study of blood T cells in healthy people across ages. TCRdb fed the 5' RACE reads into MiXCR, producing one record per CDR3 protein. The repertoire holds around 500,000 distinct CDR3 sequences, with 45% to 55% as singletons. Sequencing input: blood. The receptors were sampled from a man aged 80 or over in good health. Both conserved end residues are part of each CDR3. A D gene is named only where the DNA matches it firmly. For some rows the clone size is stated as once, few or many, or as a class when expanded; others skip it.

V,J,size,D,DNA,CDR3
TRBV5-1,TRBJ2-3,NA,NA,TGCGCCAGCAGCACCGTTGGGCGAGATACGCAGTATTTT,CASSTVGRDTQYF
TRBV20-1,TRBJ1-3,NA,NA,TGCAGTGCTAGAGGGAGGGGAGGAGGAAACACCATATATTTT,CSARGRGGGNTIYF
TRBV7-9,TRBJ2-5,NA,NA,TGTGCCAGCACCTTCACGGGTGGGGGTTTCGGAGAGACCCAGTACTTC,CASTFTGGGFGETQYF
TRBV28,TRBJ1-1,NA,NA,TGTGCCAGCAGAGGACAGAACACTGAAGCTTTCTTT,CASRGQNTEAFF
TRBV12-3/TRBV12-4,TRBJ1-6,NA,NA,TGTGCCAGCAGCCCCGGACAGTCCTGGTTCCCCCTCCACTTT,CASSPGQSWFPLHF
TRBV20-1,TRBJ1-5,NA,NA,TGCAGTGCTAGACCCGGATGGGGGGGGGAAGGGGATCAGCCCCAGCATTTT,CSARPGWGGEGDQPQHF
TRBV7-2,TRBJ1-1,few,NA,TGTGCCAGCAGCCCAGCCAGAACAATGAACACTGAAGCTTTCTTT,CASSPARTMNTEAFF
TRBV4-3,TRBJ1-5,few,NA,TGCGCCAGCAGCTACGGTTTCCGGGATCAGCCCCAGCATTTT,CASSYGFRDQPQHF
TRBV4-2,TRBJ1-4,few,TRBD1,TGTGCCAGCAGCCAAACAGGGGGGTGGGGTAATGAAAAACTGTTTTTT,CASSQTGGWGNEKLFF
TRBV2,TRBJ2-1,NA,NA,TGTGCCAGCAAGGGGGGGGACAACCCATACAATGAGCAGTTCTTC,CASKGGDNPYNEQFF
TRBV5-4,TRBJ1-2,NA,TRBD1,TGTGCCAGCAGCCCGCGGACAGGGAAGAACTATGGCGACACCTTC,CASSPRTGKNYGDTF
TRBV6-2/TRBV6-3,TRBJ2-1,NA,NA,TGTGCCAGCAGTCTACCTGCGTCCTACAATGAGCAGTTCTTC,CASSLPASYNEQFF
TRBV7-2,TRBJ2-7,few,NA,TGTGCCAGCAGCTTTCTAGGGGACTCCTACGAGCAGTACTTC,CASSFLGDSYEQYF
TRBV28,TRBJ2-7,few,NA,TGTGCCAGCAGTGCCTCCCAGGGGTCCCTCTCCTACGAGCAGTACTTC,CASSASQGSLSYEQYF
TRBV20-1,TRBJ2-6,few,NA,TGCAGTGTCTTGACCCCTGGGGCCAACGTCCTGACTTTC,CSVLTPGANVLTF
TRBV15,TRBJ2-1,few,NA,TGTGCCACCAGCAGAGAACAGAACAATGAGCAGTTCTTC,CATSREQNNEQFF
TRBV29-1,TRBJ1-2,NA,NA,TGCAGCGTCTCCCCCGGGGCAGGCAGTGGCTATGGCTACACCTTC,CSVSPGAGSGYGYTF
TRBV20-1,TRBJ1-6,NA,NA,TGCAGTGCTCCCGAGGGGACTAATTCACCCCTCCACTTT,CSAPEGTNSPLHF
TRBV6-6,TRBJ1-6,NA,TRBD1,TGTGCCAGCAGTGGGACAGGCGATTCTGCCCCCCACTTT,CASSGTGDSAPHF
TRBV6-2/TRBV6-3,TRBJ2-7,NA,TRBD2,TGTGCCAGCAGATGGTCTAGCGGGGGTTCCGAGCAGTACTTC,CASRWSSGGSEQYF
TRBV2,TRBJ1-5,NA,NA,TGTGCCAGCAACAAGGGCGCGGGGCAGCCCCAGCATTTT,CASNKGAGQPQHF
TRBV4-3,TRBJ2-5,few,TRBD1,TGCGCCAGCAGCCAATGGGGACAGCAAGAGACCCAGTACTTC,CASSQWGQQETQYF
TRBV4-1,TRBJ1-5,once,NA,TGCGCCAGCAGCCCGCGGGAATTGGGTCAGCCCCAGCATTTT,CASSPRELGQPQHF
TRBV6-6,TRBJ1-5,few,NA,TGTGCCAGCAGTTACGGCCCTTATAGCAATCAGCCCCAGCATTTT,CASSYGPYSNQPQHF
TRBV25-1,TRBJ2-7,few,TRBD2,TGTGCCAGCAGTCATGGAGGGAGGGGACCTTTGTACGAGCAGTACTTC,CASSHGGRGPLYEQYF
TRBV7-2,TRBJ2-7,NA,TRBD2,TGTGCCAGCAGCTACTTGAGCGGGACCTCCTACGAGCAGTACTTC,CASSYLSGTSYEQYF
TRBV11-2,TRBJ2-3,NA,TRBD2,TGTGCCAGCAGCTTAGTGACTAGCGGTATAGGGGATACGCAGTATTTT,CASSLVTSGIGDTQYF
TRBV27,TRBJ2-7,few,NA,TGTGCCAGCAGTCCCTGGGGAGGGGGTCTCTACGAGCAGTACTTC,CASSPWGGGLYEQYF
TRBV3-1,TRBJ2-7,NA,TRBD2,TGTGCCAGCAGCTTCGGACTAGCGACGGCCTACGAGCAGTACTTC,CASSFGLATAYEQYF
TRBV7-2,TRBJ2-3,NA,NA,TGTGCCAGCAGCTTCGGACACGATACGCAGTATTTT,CASSFGHDTQYF
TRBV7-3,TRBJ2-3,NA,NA,TGTGCCAGCAGCTTCCGGGGGCCAGGACTAAGCACAGATACGCAGTATTTT,CASSFRGPGLSTDTQYF
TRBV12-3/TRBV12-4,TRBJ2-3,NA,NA,TGTGCCAGCAGATTCAGGTTTAGCACAGATACGCAGTATTTT,CASRFRFSTDTQYF
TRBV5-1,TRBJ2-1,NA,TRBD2,TGCGCCAGCAGTCGCGGGGGTGTGGAGGAGCAGTTCTTC,CASSRGGVEEQFF
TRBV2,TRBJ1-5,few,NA,TGTGCCAGCAGTGATAGGGGGTGGAATCAGCCCCAGCATTTT,CASSDRGWNQPQHF
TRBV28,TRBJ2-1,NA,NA,TGTGCCAGTCACCGACAGCCCTACGAGCAGTTCTTC,CASHRQPYEQFF
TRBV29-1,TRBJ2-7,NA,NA,TGCAGCGTTGATCTCGGGGTGGGCGAGCAGTACTTC,CSVDLGVGEQYF
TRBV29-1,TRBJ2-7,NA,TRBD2,TGCAGCGTTGCTAGCGGAAGCTCCTACAATGAGCAGTACTTC,CSVASGSSYNEQYF
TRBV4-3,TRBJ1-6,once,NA,TGCGCCAGCAGCCAAGGGGGATGGAATTCACCCCTCCACTTT,CASSQGGWNSPLHF
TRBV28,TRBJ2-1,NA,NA,TGTGCCAGCGCCGGCCCTAAGCCGTTCTTC,CASAGPKPFF
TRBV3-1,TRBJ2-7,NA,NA,TGTGCCAGCAGCCAAGGCCGCGTAGGGGGAGGTTACGAGCAGTACTTC,CASSQGRVGGGYEQYF
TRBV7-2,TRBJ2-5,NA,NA,TGTGCCAGCAGCTTAGGTATCGGACGGGACCAAGAGACCCAGTACTTC,CASSLGIGRDQETQYF
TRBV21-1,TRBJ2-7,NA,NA,TGTGCCAGCAGCCAACTCTTGAAGGAGCAGTACTTC,CASSQLLKEQYF
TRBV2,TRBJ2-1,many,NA,TGTGCCAGCAGGAACGGGGCGAGGAATGAGCAGTTCTTC,CASRNGARNEQFF
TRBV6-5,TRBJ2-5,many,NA,TGTGCCAGCAGTTACTGGCGGGACCAAGAGACCCAGTACTTC,CASSYWRDQETQYF
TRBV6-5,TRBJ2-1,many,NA,TGTGCCAGCAGTTACGGTTCCGGGGAGCAGTTCTTC,CASSYGSGEQFF
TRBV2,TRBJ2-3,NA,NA,TGTGCCAGCAGTGTCGAGACAGACACAGATACGCAGTATTTT,CASSVETDTDTQYF
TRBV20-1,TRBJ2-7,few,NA,TGCAGTGCTATTGGGGGTAGCTCCTACGAGCAGTACTTC,CSAIGGSSYEQYF
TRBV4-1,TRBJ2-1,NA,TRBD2,TGCGCCAGCAGCCAAGTAGGTCTAGCGGGGGAATCCTACAATGAGCAGTTCTTC,CASSQVGLAGESYNEQFF
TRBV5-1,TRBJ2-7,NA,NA,TGCGCCAGCAGCTCCGGGACGACGTTGTACGAGCAGTACTTC,CASSSGTTLYEQYF
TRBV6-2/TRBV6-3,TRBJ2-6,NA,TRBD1,TGTGCCAGCAGTGGTTTGGGACAGTTCCTCTCTGGGGCCAACGTCCTGACTTTC,CASSGLGQFLSGANVLTF
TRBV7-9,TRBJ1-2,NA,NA,TGTGCCAGCAGCATTACAGGGTACGATGGCTACACCTTC,CASSITGYDGYTF
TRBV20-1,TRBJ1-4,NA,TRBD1,TGCAGTGCTAGAGAAAAGGGGGCTTATGAAAAACTGTTTTTT,CSAREKGAYEKLFF
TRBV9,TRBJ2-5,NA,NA,TGTGCCAGCAGCGTAGCTCTGGGGACACAAGAGACCCAGTACTTC,CASSVALGTQETQYF
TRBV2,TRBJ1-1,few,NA,TGTGCCAGCAGTGAACGGTATCGCCGGTCTGAAGCTTTCTTT,CASSERYRRSEAFF